This passage covers 17 T cell receptor beta chains from one sample sequenced in a study of shared clonotypes between healthy human individuals (dated by TCRdb to 2020 to 2022). Library creation used the immunoSEQ multiplex PCR assay. Entries here come from immuneACCESS through TCRdb and include only in-frame sequences with V and J called. Some clones fail to appear in such tables; in the studies checked, an unresolved V gene covers under half of the shortfall, and the cause of the remainder is unknown. This sample is represented by approximately 2,000,000 clones; 85% to 95% of them were singletons. The ten largest clones take up more than 0.35% of the sample. The source material was naive CD4+ T cells from PBMCs. The cell subset or site label for this specimen denotes: CD45RA+ positively selected. Every receptor here comes from a man aged 18 to 29 in good health. Some clones in this sample may be carry-over from other donors' samples.

This chain links TRBV2 with TRBJ2-1; 11 bases fit TRBD2. There are 17 residues in the CDR3. V dropped 3 bases and J dropped 7; count of bases not matched to a gene: 11. Germline values: CDR1 SNHLY, CDR2 FYNNEI. The CDR3 sequence: CASSDSGLAGGGNEQFF. The CDR3, as DNA: TGTGCCAGCAGTGACTCGGGGCTAGCGGGAGGAGGAAATGAGCAGTTCTTC.

J is TRBJ1-5 and V is TRBV12-5; 8 bases align to TRBD1. Per germline, CDR1 LGHNT and CDR2 FRNRAP. V lost 5 bases, J lost 0 bases, and 6 bases stayed unmatched. This CDR3 is 16 amino acids long. CDR3 in DNA: TGTGCTAGTGGTGACCGGGACAGGAATAGCAATCAGCCCCAGCATTTT. This translates into CASGDRDRNSNQPQHF.

The J gene is TRBJ1-2, the V gene TRBV11-2; D remains ambiguous. The ends were cut back, 1 base at V and 1 base at J, with 7 bases in the middle. The V gene's germline CDR1 is SGHAT and CDR2 FQNNGV. The CDR3 covers 14 residues. The CDR3 sequence: CASSLGSGNYGYTF. In DNA form, the CDR3 reads TGTGCCAGCAGCTTAGGTAGCGGTAACTATGGCTACACCTTC.

The chain has TRBV15 and TRBJ2-3, with TRBD1 identical over 7 bases. This CDR3 is built from 15 residues. V shed 5 bases, J shed 6 bases, and the junction held 11 bases outside the gene matches. CDR1 LNHNV and CDR2 YYDKDF come from the germline V gene (reference sequence). The CDR3 is CATSGGQRAGDTQYF. The CDR3 coding sequence is TGTGCCACCAGCGGGGGACAGCGAGCAGGGGATACGCAGTATTTT.

The V gene is TRBV6-5, the J gene TRBJ2-1; D uncertain. This CDR3 is 14 amino acids long. Trimming shortened V by 5 bases and J by 0 bases, and 8 bases separated the two germline ends. The germline V gene has CDR1 MNHEY and CDR2 SVGAGI. The CDR3 DNA follows: TGTGCCAGCAGTATCGGGCCCTCCTACAATGAGCAGTTCTTC. Its protein is CASSIGPSYNEQFF.

This clone was recorded only once. Other DNA sequences from this sample encode an identical CDR3 as well. V and J are TRBV4-2 and TRBJ2-1, with a tentative D call TRBD2 (7 bases). Germline CDR1 LGHNA, CDR2 YNFKEQ. V dropped 0 bases and J dropped 5 bases, with 11 bases sitting between them. CDR3 length: 15 amino acids. DNA for the CDR3: TGTGCCAGCAGCCAAGAGGGGGGGGCTCACAATGAGCAGTTCTTC. Encoded protein: CASSQEGGAHNEQFF.

The rearrangement uses TRBV30 and TRBJ1-2; unclear D gene. The CDR3 consists of 13 residues. Trimming cost V 2 bases and J 4 bases, with 11 bases left between them. Germline V CDR1 and CDR2: GTSNPN, SVGIG (reference sequence). The CDR3 bases are TGTGCCTGGAGTCACAGTCACCGCTATGGCTACACCTTC. This codes for CAWSHSHRYGYTF. Looking up the rest from reference TRBV30 and TRBJ1-2 gives the full variable domain: SQTIHQWPATLVQPVGSPLSLECTVEGTSNPNLYWYRQAAGRGLQLLFYSVGIGQISSEVPQNLSASRPQDRQFILSSKKLLLSDSGFYLCAWSHSHRYGYTFGSGTRLTVV.

V and J are TRBV28 and TRBJ2-3, with a tentative D call TRBD1 (6 bases). Per the germline V gene, CDR1 is MDHEN and CDR2 is SYDVKM. The CDR3 consists of 15 residues. V was cut by 4 bases and J by 3 bases, with 14 bases left in between. The CDR3 DNA sequence: TGTGCCAGCAGTTCCGGGACACGAGGTACAGATACGCAGTATTTT. Translated: CASSSGTRGTDTQYF.

The sample holds one count of this clone. The V gene is TRBV4-3, the J gene TRBJ2-3; 10 bases fit TRBD1. Germline values: CDR1 LGHNA, CDR2 YSLEER. CDR3 length: 17 residues. The trim removed 0 bases at V and 0 bases at J, leaving 3 bases unmatched. DNA of the CDR3: TGCGCCAGCAGCCAAGATTGGGGACAGGGGAGCACAGATACGCAGTATTTT. It is translated as CASSQDWGQGSTDTQYF.

The chain uses TRBV5-1 and TRBJ1-1, with 8 bases matching TRBD1. The CDR3 runs to 13 residues. J gave up 6 bases and V 7 bases, and 8 bases lay outside the gene matches. CDR1 and CDR2 from the germline V gene are SGHRS and YFSETQ. CDR3 sequence (DNA): TGCGCCAGCCGTTCGGACAGGGTGGCTGAAGCTTTCTTT. Amino acids: CASRSDRVAEAFF.

The chain is built from TRBV11-2 and TRBJ2-4; 14 bases are a match to TRBD2. The V segment lost 4 bases and the J segment 4 bases; nucleotides outside the gene matches: 0. Germline CDR1 SGHAT, CDR2 FQNNGV. CDR3 length equals 15 residues. CDR3 sequence reads: CASSWTSGGKNIQYF. The CDR3 DNA reads TGTGCCAGCAGCTGGACTAGCGGGGGGAAAAACATTCAGTACTTC.

This chain joins TRBV7-2 and TRBJ2-7; TRBD2 agrees at 9 bases. This CDR3 region has 13 residues. Germline lookup yields CDR1 SGHTA and CDR2 FQGNSA. V gave up 3 bases and J gave up 6 bases; unmatched junction bases: 3. The CDR3 DNA reads as TGTGCCAGCAGCTTTAGCGGGAGTGTCGAGCAGTACTTC. This sequence encodes CASSFSGSVEQYF.

The V gene is TRBV29-1, the J gene TRBJ1-4; D may be TRBD1 (6 bases). Between the trimmed V and J ends, which lost 7 bases and 5 bases, there was a span of 14 bases. This CDR3 comprises 13 residues. The germline V gene has CDR1 SQVTM and CDR2 ANQGSEA. The CDR3, as DNA: TGCAGCGGGGGCGCAGGGGAAAATGAAAAACTGTTTTTT. Translated: CSGGAGENEKLFF.

The chain carries TRBV5-4 and TRBJ2-1; 7 bases align to TRBD2. The germline CDR1 and CDR2 sequences are SGHNT and YYREEE (reference sequence). Trimming took 2 bases from V and 7 from J; bases not matched to a gene: 9. CDR3 length: 15 residues. CDR3 DNA sequence: TGTGCCAGCAGCTTCAATGGCGGGAGTGGAAATGAGCAGTTCTTC. Protein product: CASSFNGGSGNEQFF.

The chain recombines TRBV5-1 with TRBJ2-3; 14 nucleotides match TRBD2. Losses at the gene ends were 4 bases for V and 3 bases for J; bases not matched to a gene: 4. CDR3 length equals 16 residues. The germline CDR1 and CDR2 sequences are SGHRS and YFSETQ. This CDR3 reads CASSRGLAGETDTQYF. The DNA of the CDR3 is TGCGCCAGCAGCAGGGGACTAGCGGGAGAAACAGATACGCAGTATTTT.

V is TRBV28 and J is TRBJ1-1; D uncertain. V lost 9 bases to trimming and J lost 4 bases, with 18 bases between them. This CDR3 region has 14 residues. Germline lookup yields CDR1 MDHEN and CDR2 SYDVKM. CDR3 coding DNA: TGTGCCAGTTTGACGGACCCTGGAAGCACTGAAGCTTTCTTT. As protein: CASLTDPGSTEAFF.

The gene calls are TRBV7-3 and TRBJ1-1; TRBD1 matches 8 bases. The CDR3 contains 15 residues. Germline CDR1 reads SGHTA; CDR2 reads FQGTGA. With 5 bases clipped from V and 0 bases from J, the junction kept 5 bases outside the gene matches. As DNA, the CDR3 is TGTGCCAGCAGCCTACAGGACAGGGTGAACACTGAAGCTTTCTTT. Translated: CASSLQDRVNTEAFF.